Listed below are T cell receptor beta chains from one sample, sequenced in a study of blood T cells in healthy people across ages. MiXCR, applied by TCRdb to the 5' RACE reads, yields one record per CDR3 protein. The sample carries about 650,000 distinct CDR3 sequences, 52% recorded once. Sequenced sample: blood. Source of these receptors: a woman aged 80 or over in good health. Both conserved end residues are part of each CDR3. A D gene is named only where the DNA matches it firmly. Only part of the rows carry a size: once, few, many, or a class if the clone is expanded.

CDR3 length: 14; V gene: TRBV7-2; J gene: TRBJ2-5; clone size: -; D gene: -; CDR3 protein: CASRAQGYYNEQYF; CDR3 DNA: TGTGCCAGCAGGGCGCAGGGTTACTACAATGAGCAGTACTTC
CDR3 length: 14; V gene: TRBV10-3; J gene: TRBJ2-7; clone size: -; D gene: TRBD1; CDR3 protein: CAISRQGLTYEQYF; CDR3 DNA: TGTGCCATCAGCAGACAGGGGCTAACTTACGAGCAGTACTTC
CDR3 length: 13; V gene: TRBV12-3/TRBV12-4; J gene: TRBJ2-7; clone size: few; D gene: -; CDR3 protein: CASSVRGEYEQYF; CDR3 DNA: TGTGCCAGCAGTGTAAGAGGGGAGTACGAGCAGTACTTC
CDR3 length: 15; V gene: TRBV11-1; J gene: TRBJ2-3; clone size: once; D gene: -; CDR3 protein: CASSLSGSTTDTQYF; CDR3 DNA: TGTGCCAGCAGCTTAAGCGGGTCTACCACAGATACGCAGTATTTT
CDR3 length: 12; V gene: TRBV5-1; J gene: TRBJ2-5; clone size: many; D gene: -; CDR3 protein: CASSLVMETQYF; CDR3 DNA: TGCGCCAGCAGCTTGGTGATGGAGACCCAGTACTTC
CDR3 length: 15; V gene: TRBV5-1; J gene: TRBJ1-4; clone size: -; D gene: -; CDR3 protein: CAGSLNVPTNEKLFF; CDR3 DNA: TGCGCCGGCAGCTTAAATGTGCCAACTAATGAAAAACTGTTTTTT
CDR3 length: 16; V gene: TRBV25-1; J gene: TRBJ2-7; clone size: -; D gene: -; CDR3 protein: CAGSEGGSGAYNEQYF; CDR3 DNA: TGTGCCGGCAGTGAAGGTGGTAGCGGAGCCTACAATGAGCAGTACTTC
CDR3 length: 16; V gene: TRBV6-6; J gene: TRBJ2-3; clone size: once; D gene: TRBD2; CDR3 protein: CASRALRERVTDTQYF; CDR3 DNA: TGTGCCAGCAGGGCATTGCGGGAGAGGGTCACAGATACGCAGTATTTT
CDR3 length: 14; V gene: TRBV7-9; J gene: TRBJ1-2; clone size: -; D gene: -; CDR3 protein: CASSVESGRDGYTF; CDR3 DNA: TGTGCCAGCAGCGTAGAGTCAGGGAGGGATGGCTACACCTTC
CDR3 length: 15; V gene: TRBV6-1; J gene: TRBJ2-7; clone size: -; D gene: -; CDR3 protein: CASSEAGTRTYEQYF; CDR3 DNA: TGTGCCAGCAGTGAAGCAGGGACGCGAACCTACGAGCAGTACTTC
CDR3 length: 14; V gene: TRBV21-1; J gene: TRBJ2-7; clone size: many; D gene: -; CDR3 protein: CASSSRDRNYEQYF; CDR3 DNA: TGTGCCAGCAGCTCCCGGGACAGGAACTACGAGCAGTACTTC
CDR3 length: 14; V gene: TRBV27; J gene: TRBJ1-4; clone size: few; D gene: -; CDR3 protein: CASSSDPRNGKLFF; CDR3 DNA: TGTGCCAGCAGTTCCGACCCCCGAAATGGGAAACTGTTTTTT
CDR3 length: 15; V gene: TRBV27; J gene: TRBJ2-7; clone size: -; D gene: TRBD2; CDR3 protein: CASSFKGGASYEQYF; CDR3 DNA: TGTGCCAGCAGTTTCAAGGGAGGGGCCTCCTACGAGCAGTACTTC
CDR3 length: 9; V gene: TRBV29-1; J gene: TRBJ2-1; clone size: -; D gene: -; CDR3 protein: CSVGAGQFF; CDR3 DNA: TGCAGCGTTGGGGCTGGGCAGTTCTTC
CDR3 length: 15; V gene: TRBV4-2; J gene: TRBJ2-7; clone size: -; D gene: -; CDR3 protein: CASSHVGGGPYEQYF; CDR3 DNA: TGTGCCAGCAGCCATGTAGGCGGAGGACCTTACGAGCAGTACTTC
CDR3 length: 14; V gene: TRBV6-5; J gene: TRBJ2-3; clone size: many; D gene: TRBD1; CDR3 protein: CASRRDRGRNTQYF; CDR3 DNA: TGTGCCAGCCGCCGGGACAGGGGGCGAAATACGCAGTATTTT
CDR3 length: 16; V gene: TRBV7-9; J gene: TRBJ1-2; clone size: -; D gene: TRBD1; CDR3 protein: CASTNTRTGSNYGYTF; CDR3 DNA: TGTGCCAGCACCAATACTAGGACAGGATCAAACTATGGCTACACCTTC
CDR3 length: 15; V gene: TRBV6-5; J gene: TRBJ1-2; clone size: -; D gene: -; CDR3 protein: CASFVWSFPQYGYTF; CDR3 DNA: TGTGCCAGCTTTGTGTGGAGCTTCCCTCAATATGGCTACACCTTC
CDR3 length: 17; V gene: TRBV20-1; J gene: TRBJ2-4; clone size: many; D gene: TRBD2; CDR3 protein: CSAPLGGRAATKNIQYF; CDR3 DNA: TGCAGTGCTCCCCTTGGCGGGAGGGCCGCGACCAAAAACATTCAGTACTTC
CDR3 length: 14; V gene: TRBV5-1; J gene: TRBJ2-1; clone size: -; D gene: -; CDR3 protein: CASNRQSSYNEQFF; CDR3 DNA: TGCGCCAGCAACCGACAGAGCTCCTACAATGAGCAGTTCTTC
CDR3 length: 12; V gene: TRBV2; J gene: TRBJ2-4; clone size: -; D gene: TRBD2; CDR3 protein: CASRTRAGGEYF; CDR3 DNA: TGTGCCAGCAGGACCCGAGCGGGAGGGGAGTACTTC
CDR3 length: 15; V gene: TRBV6-4; J gene: TRBJ1-1; clone size: -; D gene: -; CDR3 protein: CASSAYDRGNTEAFF; CDR3 DNA: TGTGCCAGCAGTGCTTATGACCGGGGCAACACTGAAGCTTTCTTT
CDR3 length: 16; V gene: TRBV20-1; J gene: TRBJ2-3; clone size: many; D gene: TRBD2; CDR3 protein: CSARDASGGVRDTQYF; CDR3 DNA: TGCAGTGCTAGAGATGCTAGCGGGGGGGTGAGAGATACGCAGTATTTT
CDR3 length: 13; V gene: TRBV20-1; J gene: TRBJ1-5; clone size: -; D gene: -; CDR3 protein: CSASPKSNQPQHF; CDR3 DNA: TGCAGTGCTAGCCCGAAGAGCAATCAGCCCCAGCATTTT
CDR3 length: 13; V gene: TRBV6-5; J gene: TRBJ2-5; clone size: many; D gene: -; CDR3 protein: CASSYSGKETQYF; CDR3 DNA: TGTGCCAGCAGTTACTCAGGAAAAGAGACCCAGTACTTC